This TCR beta chain originates from a study of blood T cell repertoires in COVID-19. Study at large: From the United States, Italy and Spain came samples of acute and convalescent COVID-19. PBMCs, B-cell-depleted T cells, or T cells provided the cDNA or gDNA that made up the material.

In the source study's methods: Reference gene primer amplification gave estimated nucleated cell counts. Some clones are missing from TCRdb's copy, which holds only in-frame ones; the method was immunoSEQ multiplex PCR. V and J calls and clone size come straight from that table; D and trimming were deduced from the DNA. The sample has under 130,000 clones; 84% are singletons. Sequenced material: peripheral blood. The clonotype was recovered from a human donor in a cohort sampled during active or convalescent COVID-19.

CDR3 in amino acids: CASSIRGRGARNQPQHF. The CDR3 DNA reads TGTGCCAGTAGTATTCGGGGGAGGGGGGCGAGGAATCAGCCCCAGCATTTT. The chain joins TRBV19 to TRBJ1-5; D possibly corresponds to TRBD1 (6 bases). The V gene lost 3 bases and the J gene lost 4 bases, with 19 bases spanning the gap. Per the germline V gene, CDR1 is LNHDA and CDR2 is SQIVND (reference sequence). There are 17 residues in the CDR3.